These T cell receptor beta chains were read from a single sample in a study of OX40 agonist ivuxolimab in advanced cancers. This table comes from immunoSEQ multiplex PCR, and its TCRdb copy is limited to in-frame clones, with some not included. The sample has around 80,000 clones; 80% to 90% are singletons. The sequenced sample was CD4+ or CD8+ T cells sorted from blood, obtained in a trial of the OX40 agonist ivuxolimab. The receptors here all came from an adult with an advanced solid tumor such as melanoma, head and neck, liver or kidney cancer. Both conserved end residues are part of each CDR3. The order of the fields is CDR3 length, clone size, J gene, V gene, D gene, CDR3 DNA, CDR3 protein. D genes are given only for firm matches. Size values are once, few and many counts, or a class for expanded clones, and some rows have none.

>16|NA|TRBJ2-6|TRBV7-6|NA
TGTGCCAGCAGCTTAGTGGCGGGCTCTGGGGCCAACGTCCTGACTTTC
CASSLVAGSGANVLTF
>17|NA|TRBJ2-3|TRBV7-2|TRBD2
TGTGCCAGCAGCTTTGGACTAGCGGGAGGGCGCCAGGATACGCAGTATTTT
CASSFGLAGGRQDTQYF
>13|NA|TRBJ2-1|TRBV19|NA
TGTGCCAGTAGTATACTAGTGTTCAATGAGCAGTTCTTC
CASSILVFNEQFF
>16|NA|TRBJ1-1|TRBV28|TRBD1
TGTGCCAGCAGTTTGCCGGGACAGGGATCGAACACTGAAGCTTTCTTT
CASSLPGQGSNTEAFF
>14|NA|TRBJ2-5|TRBV7-7|TRBD1
TGTGCCAGCAGCTTAGCTGGGACAGGGGAGACCCAGTACTTC
CASSLAGTGETQYF
>16|NA|TRBJ2-7|TRBV27|NA
TGTGCCAGCAGTTTTGACCCCCAACTAGCCGAGCGAAGGCAGTACTTC
CASSFDPQLAERRQYF
>14|NA|TRBJ1-5|TRBV11-1|TRBD1
TGTGCCAGCAGCCTGGGACAGCTCAATCAGCCCCAGCATTTT
CASSLGQLNQPQHF
>15|NA|TRBJ1-6|TRBV27|NA
TGTGCCAGCAGTAAATACAGGCCTAATAATTCACCCCTCCACTTT
CASSKYRPNNSPLHF
>14|NA|TRBJ2-2|TRBV7-2|NA
TGTGCCAGCAGCCCTCTACGAAAAACCGGGGAGCTGTTTTTT
CASSPLRKTGELFF
>13|NA|TRBJ1-1|TRBV18|NA
TGTGCCAGCTCACCGCCTGTGCGGACTGAAGCTTTCTTT
CASSPPVRTEAFF
>17|NA|TRBJ2-5|TRBV7-2|NA
TGTGCCAGCAGTCCTACACACGGGCTCTCCTTACAAGAGACCCAGTACTTC
CASSPTHGLSLQETQYF
>15|NA|TRBJ2-2|TRBV18|TRBD2
TGTGCCAGCTCACCAGAGGGACTATCCACCGGGGAGCTGTTTTTT
CASSPEGLSTGELFF
>16|once|TRBJ1-6|TRBV7-8|NA
TGTGCCAGCAGCGCCACTTCGGTTCCTGATAATTCACCCCTCCACTTT
CASSATSVPDNSPLHF
>12|NA|TRBJ2-5|TRBV29-1|NA
TGCAGCGTGAACATCGGGAGATCGTCCCAGTACTTC
CSVNIGRSSQYF
>15|NA|TRBJ2-1|TRBV2|TRBD1
TGTGCCAGCAGTGAGGACAGGGCTTTCGACAATGAGCAGTTCTTC
CASSEDRAFDNEQFF
>14|NA|TRBJ2-3|TRBV9|TRBD1
TGTGCCAGCAGCGTAGAGGGGGCCACAGATACGCAGTATTTT
CASSVEGATDTQYF
>16|NA|TRBJ2-1|TRBV19|TRBD1
TGTGCCAGTAGTAACACCGGGACAGGGGGACACAATGAGCAGTTCTTC
CASSNTGTGGHNEQFF
>14|NA|TRBJ1-1|TRBV7-3|NA
TGTGCCAGCAGGTCGGGACAACTGAACACTGAAGCTTTCTTT
CASRSGQLNTEAFF
>13|NA|TRBJ2-2|TRBV11-2|NA
TGTGCCAGCACCATTCTAGCTGCCGGGGAGCTGTTTTTT
CASTILAAGELFF
>14|once|TRBJ2-4|TRBV30|NA
TGTGCCTGGAGTATTAAGGGACCTCTAAACATTCAGTACTTC
CAWSIKGPLNIQYF
>16|NA|TRBJ2-3|TRBV5-1|TRBD2
TGCGCCAGCAGCATCGGACTAGCGGGATATACAGATACGCAGTATTTT
CASSIGLAGYTDTQYF
>12|NA|TRBJ2-5|TRBV29-1|NA
TGCAGCGTTAACGACGGGGCTGAGACCCAGTACTTC
CSVNDGAETQYF
>14|NA|TRBJ2-1|TRBV28|TRBD1
TGTGCCAGCAGTCGGACAGGGTCAGGCAATGAGCAGTTCTTC
CASSRTGSGNEQFF
>14|NA|TRBJ2-5|TRBV27|NA
TGTGCCAGCAGTTTTAACGGGGGGCGAGAGACCCAGTACTTC
CASSFNGGRETQYF
>16|NA|TRBJ2-3|TRBV19|NA
TGTGCCAGTAGTATAGTTACAGGGAAATTACCAGATACGCAGTATTTT
CASSIVTGKLPDTQYF
>11|NA|TRBJ2-7|TRBV27|NA
TGTGCCAGCAGTTTCTTAACCGAGCAGTACTTC
CASSFLTEQYF
>14|NA|TRBJ2-1|TRBV6-6|NA
TGTGCCAGCAGGCCCGGAACAGGGTACAATGAGCAGTTCTTC
CASRPGTGYNEQFF
>16|NA|TRBJ2-2|TRBV11-2|NA
TGTGCCAGCAGCTTAGATGCCTACGGCCCATTGGGGGAGCTGTTTTTT
CASSLDAYGPLGELFF
>17|NA|TRBJ1-6|TRBV5-1|NA
TGCGCCAGCAGCCTAACAATAGGGGGGACTGATAATTCACCCCTCCACTTT
CASSLTIGGTDNSPLHF
>15|NA|TRBJ2-3|TRBV28|TRBD2
TGTGCCAGCAGTCTCCTAGCGGGGTTCACAGATACGCAGTATTTT
CASSLLAGFTDTQYF
>13|NA|TRBJ2-7|TRBV7-9|NA
TGTGCCAGCAGTTTAGACAAAGCCTACGAGCAGTACTTC
CASSLDKAYEQYF
>15|NA|TRBJ1-4|TRBV4-1|TRBD1
TGCGCCAGCAGCGCCCCGGGACAGCTTAATGAAAAACTGTTTTTT
CASSAPGQLNEKLFF
>15|NA|TRBJ1-5|TRBV18|NA
TGTGCCAGCCGGGTAGGGGCAGGGATCAATCAGCCCCAGCATTTT
CASRVGAGINQPQHF
>15|once|TRBJ2-5|TRBV18|TRBD2
TGTGCCAGCTCATCCTTAGCGGGGGAACAAGAGACCCAGTACTTC
CASSSLAGEQETQYF
>16|NA|TRBJ1-1|TRBV4-2|NA
TGTGCCAGCAGCTACGAATATTCCCGGATGAACACTGAAGCTTTCTTT
CASSYEYSRMNTEAFF
>17|NA|TRBJ1-3|TRBV6-1|NA
TGTGCCAGCAGTGGTCCGGAAAGCGGGAACTCTGGAAACACCATATATTTT
CASSGPESGNSGNTIYF
>15|NA|TRBJ1-4|TRBV6-6|NA
TGTGCCAGCACCGACCATCAGGAGTCAGGGGAAAAACTGTTTTTT
CASTDHQESGEKLFF
>15|once|TRBJ1-5|TRBV27|NA
TGTGCCACCCCGGGACGGCTCACCAGCAATCAGCCCCAGCATTTT
CATPGRLTSNQPQHF
>16|NA|TRBJ1-1|TRBV6-6|NA
TGTGCCAGCAGTTACTCGTACAGGAAGGTTAGGACTGAAGCTTTCTTT
CASSYSYRKVRTEAFF
>17|NA|TRBJ2-2|TRBV14|NA
TGTGCCAGCAGCCATTCCTTGGGGCCTGCGAACACCGGGGAGCTGTTTTTT
CASSHSLGPANTGELFF
>16|NA|TRBJ2-3|TRBV13|NA
TGTGCCAGCAGTCCAGGGGGGCCCCAACCCACAGATACGCAGTATTTT
CASSPGGPQPTDTQYF
>15|once|TRBJ1-5|TRBV27|NA
TGTGCCAGCAGGCTTATAGGTGGATTTAATCAGCCCCAGCATTTT
CASRLIGGFNQPQHF
>15|NA|TRBJ1-2|TRBV14|NA
TGTGCCAGCAGCCAAGATTCCCAGGGCCGCAGGGGCTACACCTTC
CASSQDSQGRRGYTF
>17|NA|TRBJ2-1|TRBV19|NA
TGTGCCAGTAGTATTTCTACCGGGACACTTAAGGGCAATGAGCAGTTCTTC
CASSISTGTLKGNEQFF
>15|NA|TRBJ2-2|TRBV11-2|NA
TGTGCCAGCAGCTTAGAAGCCGGCTTCACCGGGGAGCTGTTTTTT
CASSLEAGFTGELFF
>17|NA|TRBJ2-4|TRBV13|TRBD1
TGTGCCAGCAGCTTAGGGGGACAGGGATGGGCCAAAAACATTCAGTACTTC
CASSLGGQGWAKNIQYF
>13|NA|TRBJ2-1|TRBV6-5|NA
TGTGCCAGCAGCCTCCCCACGCTGGATAGGCAGTTCTTC
CASSLPTLDRQFF
>14|medium-sized|TRBJ1-2|TRBV7-9|NA
TGTGCCAGCAGCTTTCCGGAGGACCCCTATGGCTACACCTTC
CASSFPEDPYGYTF
>13|NA|TRBJ1-6|TRBV19|NA
TGTGCCAGTAGTAGGGACAACCATTCACCCCTCCACTTT
CASSRDNHSPLHF
>16|many|TRBJ2-6|TRBV5-1|NA
TGCGCCAGCAGCTTGGGACAGGAAGCTGGGGCCAACGTCCTGACTTTC
CASSLGQEAGANVLTF
>11|few|TRBJ2-3|TRBV5-1|NA
TGCGCCAGCAGCTTCACAGATACGCAGTATTTT
CASSFTDTQYF
>16|NA|TRBJ1-1|TRBV18|TRBD1
TGTGCCAGCTCACCGCGGGACAGGGTCATGAACACTGAAGCTTTCTTT
CASSPRDRVMNTEAFF
>15|NA|TRBJ2-1|TRBV9|NA
TGTGCCAGCAGCGGCGGGCCCACGGGGTCCAATGAGCAGTTCTTC
CASSGGPTGSNEQFF
>15|NA|TRBJ2-1|TRBV7-2|NA
TGTGCCAGCAGCTTAGCAGTAGCCCGTTACAATGAGCAGTTCTTC
CASSLAVARYNEQFF